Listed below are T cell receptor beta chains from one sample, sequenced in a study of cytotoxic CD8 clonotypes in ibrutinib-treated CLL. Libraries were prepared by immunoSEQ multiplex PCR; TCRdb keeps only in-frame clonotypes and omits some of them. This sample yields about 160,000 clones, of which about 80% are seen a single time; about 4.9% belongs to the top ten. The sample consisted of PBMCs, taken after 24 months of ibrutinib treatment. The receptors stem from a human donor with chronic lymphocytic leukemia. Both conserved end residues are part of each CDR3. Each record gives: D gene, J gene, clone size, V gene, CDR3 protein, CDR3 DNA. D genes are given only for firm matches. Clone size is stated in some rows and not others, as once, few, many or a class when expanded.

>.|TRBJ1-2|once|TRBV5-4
CASSLESPRVSYGYTF
TGTGCCAGCAGCTTGGAGTCGCCACGAGTTTCCTATGGCTACACCTTC
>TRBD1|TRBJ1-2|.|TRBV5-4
CASSLGGTGEVDGYTF
TGTGCCAGCAGCTTGGGCGGGACAGGGGAGGTAGATGGCTACACCTTC
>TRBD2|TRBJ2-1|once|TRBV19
CASSIMPSGIYNEQFF
TGTGCCAGTAGTATAATGCCTAGCGGGATTTACAATGAGCAGTTCTTC
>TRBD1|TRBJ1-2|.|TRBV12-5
CASGLVGGRANNGYTF
TGTGCTAGTGGTTTGGTAGGGGGCAGGGCAAACAATGGCTACACCTTC
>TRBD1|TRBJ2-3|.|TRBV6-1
CASSVTGGTDTQYF
TGTGCCAGCAGTGTTACAGGGGGAACAGATACGCAGTATTTT
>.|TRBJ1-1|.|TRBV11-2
CASSSYDEAFF
TGTGCCAGCAGCTCCTATGATGAAGCTTTCTTT
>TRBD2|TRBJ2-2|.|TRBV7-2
CASSLGPTSGSAGELFF
TGTGCCAGCAGCTTAGGGCCTACTAGCGGGAGCGCCGGGGAGCTGTTTTTT
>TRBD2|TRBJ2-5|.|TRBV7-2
CASSLGPASGQETQYF
TGTGCCAGCAGCTTAGGACCGGCTAGCGGCCAAGAGACCCAGTACTTC
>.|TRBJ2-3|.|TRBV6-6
CASSTLTDTQYF
TGTGCCAGCAGTACTCTCACAGATACGCAGTATTTT
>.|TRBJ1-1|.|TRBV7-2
CASSPGQNTEAFF
TGTGCCAGCAGCCCTGGACAGAACACTGAAGCTTTCTTT
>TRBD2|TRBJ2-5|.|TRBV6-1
CASRLAGVQETQYF
TGTGCCAGCAGACTAGCGGGAGTGCAAGAGACCCAGTACTTC
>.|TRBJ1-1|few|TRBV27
CASRLRTLNTEAFF
TGTGCCAGCAGGTTAAGAACGCTGAACACTGAAGCTTTCTTT
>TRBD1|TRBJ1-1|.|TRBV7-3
CASSFNRGRTEAFF
TGTGCCAGCAGCTTTAACAGGGGTCGGACTGAAGCTTTCTTT
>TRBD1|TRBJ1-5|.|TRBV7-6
CASRRTGDSNQPQHF
TGTGCCAGCAGGAGAACAGGGGATAGCAATCAGCCCCAGCATTTT